The 13 T cell receptor beta chains below all came from one sample that was sequenced in a study of shared clonotypes between healthy human individuals. The protocol was immunoSEQ multiplex PCR, while the TCRdb copy is restricted to in-frame clones and leaves out a portion. The sample lists hundreds of thousands of clones, less than 85% seen once, with approximately 1.7% in the top ten. Sequences were obtained from memory CD4+ T cells sorted from blood. Subset denoted: CD45RA-negative fraction. The receptors shown here come from a woman younger than 45 in good health.

The rearrangement joins TRBV6-4 to TRBJ1-2; 7 nucleotides line up with TRBD1. The germline V gene has CDR1 MRHNA and CDR2 SNTAGT. Unmatched junction bases numbered 4, after V lost 10 bases and J lost 2 bases. The length of the CDR3 is 12 residues. The chain's CDR3 is CATSDRNYGYTF. CDR3 DNA sequence: TGTGCCACCTCGGACAGGAACTATGGCTACACCTTC.

The chain combines TRBV30 with TRBJ2-5; 10 positions match TRBD2. Germline CDR1 GTSNPN, CDR2 SVGIG (reference sequence). This CDR3 region has 13 residues. The CDR3 bases are TGTTCCGGACTAGCGGATACCGGGGAGACCCAGTACTTC. Amino acids: CSGLADTGETQYF.

The chain is built from TRBV2 and TRBJ2-7; 9 nucleotides agree with TRBD1. Trimming cost V 4 bases and J 3 bases; bases outside gene matches: 1. Germline CDR1 is SNHLY and CDR2 is FYNNEI. The CDR3 runs 13 residues. The CDR3 DNA sequence: TGTGCCAGCAGTGGACAGGGGGTCTACGAGCAGTACTTC. Translating gives CASSGQGVYEQYF.

This clone showed up just a few times. This sequence joins TRBV25-1 and TRBJ2-1, with 8 bases lining up with TRBD2. Trimming took 7 bases from V and 0 from J; bases not matched to a gene: 14. CDR3 length equals 18 residues. Looked up from germline, CDR1 is MGHDK and CDR2 is SYGVNS. The CDR3 here is CASTWGGSGMSSYNEQFF. For the CDR3, the DNA is TGTGCCAGCACCTGGGGGGGTAGCGGGATGAGCTCCTACAATGAGCAGTTCTTC.

J is TRBJ1-2 and V is TRBV5-1; maybe TRBD1 (5 bases). Between the trimmed V and J ends, which lost 4 bases and 0 bases, there was a span of 10 bases. Germline V gives CDR1 SGHRS, CDR2 YFSETQ. CDR3 size: 14 residues. This CDR3 reads CASSPGQPNYGYTF. In DNA form, the CDR3 reads TGCGCCAGCAGCCCCGGACAACCTAACTATGGCTACACCTTC.

The chain is built from TRBV30 and TRBJ2-7, with 7 bases fitting TRBD2. The CDR3 extends over 12 amino acids. CDR1 is GTSNPN, CDR2 SVGIG, per germline (reference sequence). J was trimmed by 3 bases and V by 6 bases; bases with no gene match: 5. CDR3 sequence (DNA): TGTGCCTGTGGGGACTACCTCTACGAGCAGTACTTC. Its translation is CACGDYLYEQYF.

Of note for this clone: This likely stems from a read error, as it lies one base from a far larger clone. The chain recombines TRBV6-5 with TRBJ2-7; no clear D. CDR1 is MNHEY and CDR2 is SVGAGI in the germline V gene. CDR3 length: 12 amino acids. The V and J ends lost 4 bases and 0 bases respectively, with 4 bases between them. The CDR3 sequence is CASSWTSYEQYF. Written as DNA, the CDR3 is TGTGCCAGCAGTTGGACCTCCTACGAGCAGTACTTC.

V is TRBV10-2 and J is TRBJ1-1; D is unresolved. The CDR3 sequence is 14 residues long. Germline values: CDR1 WSHSY, CDR2 SAAADI. V dropped 3 bases and J dropped 1 base, with 9 bases sitting between them. Here the CDR3 DNA reads TGCGCCAGCAGTGATGGTGGAGGGAACACTGAAGCTTTCTTT. Amino acids: CASSDGGGNTEAFF.

This clone was found a few times. The chain uses TRBV15 and TRBJ1-2; possible D gene TRBD1, 5 bases. The CDR3 extends over 15 amino acids. CDR1 and CDR2 (germline): LNHNV, YYDKDF (reference sequence). V was trimmed by 5 bases and J by 8 bases, leaving 21 bases between them. For the CDR3, the DNA is TGTGCCACCAGCCCACACGTTGGGGGAGAGGCGGGCTACACCTTC. This codes for CATSPHVGGEAGYTF. Full variable domain (outside the CDR3, taken from reference TRBV15 and TRBJ1-2): DAMVIQNPRYQVTQFGKPVTLSCSQTLNHNVMYWYQQKSSQAPKLLFHYYDKDFNNEADTPDNFQSRRPNTSFCFLDIRSPGLGDTAMYLCATSPHVGGEAGYTFGSGTRLTVV.

A word on this clone: The sample contains more than one DNA sequence encoding this CDR3. The DNA for the CDR3 is TGTGCCAGCAGCTTAAGTGGGGAGACCCAGTACTTC. This translates into CASSLSGETQYF. The V call is TRBV7-6, the J call TRBJ2-5; D is unclear. Germline CDR1 reads SGHVS; CDR2 reads FNYEAQ. Between the trimmed V and J ends, which lost 2 bases and 5 bases, there was a span of 6 bases. The CDR3 consists of 12 residues.

This clone was observed a handful of times. This rearrangement joins TRBV5-1 to TRBJ1-3; perhaps TRBD1 as D (5 bases). CDR1 and CDR2 from the germline V gene are SGHRS and YFSETQ. Trimming took off 3 bases at V and 1 base at J, with 17 bases between the two ends. This CDR3 has 17 residues. The CDR3 region has the DNA TGCGCCAGCAGCTCGACAGTTTATGGCCCTTCTGGAAACACCATATATTTT. Amino acids: CASSSTVYGPSGNTIYF.

The gene calls are TRBV29-1 and TRBJ2-1, with 9 bases fitting TRBD2. Per the germline V gene, CDR1 is SQVTM and CDR2 is ANQGSEA. The CDR3 totals 15 residues. V was clipped by 1 base and J by 6 bases; unmatched bases: 7. The CDR3 is CSVEAVAGAANEQFF. CDR3 sequence (DNA): TGCAGCGTTGAAGCTGTAGCGGGAGCAGCCAATGAGCAGTTCTTC.

The chain joins TRBV27 to TRBJ2-3; D may be TRBD1 (6 bases). Germline V gene data show CDR1 as MNHEY and CDR2 as SMNVEV (reference sequence). The CDR3 runs 16 residues. Trimming cost V 8 bases and J 0 bases, with 18 bases left between them. Written as DNA, the CDR3 is TGTGCCAGCGGGGAGAACAGACAGGTTAGCACAGATACGCAGTATTTT. This sequence encodes CASGENRQVSTDTQYF.